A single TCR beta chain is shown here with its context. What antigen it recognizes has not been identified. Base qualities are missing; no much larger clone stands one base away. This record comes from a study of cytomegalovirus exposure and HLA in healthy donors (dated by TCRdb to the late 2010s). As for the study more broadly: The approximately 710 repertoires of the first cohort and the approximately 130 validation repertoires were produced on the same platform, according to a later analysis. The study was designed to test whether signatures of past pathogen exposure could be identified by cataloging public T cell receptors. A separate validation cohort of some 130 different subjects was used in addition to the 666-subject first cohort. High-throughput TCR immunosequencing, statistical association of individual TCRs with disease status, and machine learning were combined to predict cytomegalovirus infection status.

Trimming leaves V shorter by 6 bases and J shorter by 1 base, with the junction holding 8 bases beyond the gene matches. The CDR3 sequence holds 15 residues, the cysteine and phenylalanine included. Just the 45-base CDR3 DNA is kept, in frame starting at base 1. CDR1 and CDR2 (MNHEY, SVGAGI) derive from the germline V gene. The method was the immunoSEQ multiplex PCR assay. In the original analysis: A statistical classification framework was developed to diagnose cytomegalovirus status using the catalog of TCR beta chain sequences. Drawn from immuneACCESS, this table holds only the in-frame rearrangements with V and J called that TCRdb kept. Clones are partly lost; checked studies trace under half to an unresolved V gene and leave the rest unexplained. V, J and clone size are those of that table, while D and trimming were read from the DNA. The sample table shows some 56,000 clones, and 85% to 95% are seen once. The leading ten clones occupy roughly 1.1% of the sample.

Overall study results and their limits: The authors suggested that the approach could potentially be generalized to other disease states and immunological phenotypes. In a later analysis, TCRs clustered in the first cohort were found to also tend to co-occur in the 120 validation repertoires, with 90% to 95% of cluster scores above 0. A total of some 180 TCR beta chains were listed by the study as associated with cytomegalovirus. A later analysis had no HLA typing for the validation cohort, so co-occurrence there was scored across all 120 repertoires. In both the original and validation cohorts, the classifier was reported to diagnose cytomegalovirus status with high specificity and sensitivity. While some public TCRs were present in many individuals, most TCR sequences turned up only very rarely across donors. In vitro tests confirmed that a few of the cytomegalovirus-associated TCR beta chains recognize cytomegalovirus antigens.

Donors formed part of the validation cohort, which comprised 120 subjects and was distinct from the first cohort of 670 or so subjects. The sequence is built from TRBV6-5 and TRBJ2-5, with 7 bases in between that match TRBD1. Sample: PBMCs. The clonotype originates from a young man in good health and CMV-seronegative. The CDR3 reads CASRTGTATQETQYF. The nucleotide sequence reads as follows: TGTGCCAGCAGAACCGGGACAGCTACCCAAGAGACCCAGTACTTC.